This T cell receptor beta chain was recorded in a study of OX40 agonist ivuxolimab in advanced cancers. Assay: immunoSEQ multiplex PCR; the TCRdb copy retains only in-frame clones and omits some. The sample carries about 50,000 clones, 65% to 85% recorded once. V lost 5 bases, J lost 4 bases, and 21 bases lay in between. CDR1 is SGHTA and CDR2 is FQGNSA in the germline V gene. This CDR3 is built from 17 residues. The chain uses TRBV7-2 and TRBJ2-1, with D perhaps matching TRBD2 (6 bases). Sequencing used CD4+ or CD8+ T cells sorted from blood, obtained in a trial of the OX40 agonist ivuxolimab. The origin of this receptor is an adult with an advanced solid tumor such as melanoma, head and neck, liver or kidney cancer. Written as DNA, the CDR3 is TGTGCCAGCAGCCCCCCTAACTCCAGGACTATATACAATGAGCAGTTCTTC. Translating it yields CASSPPNSRTIYNEQFF.